Shown below are 5 T cell receptor beta chains from a single sample sequenced in a study of cytomegalovirus exposure and HLA in healthy donors. The assay was immunoSEQ multiplex PCR, and TCRdb's table has in-frame clones only and misses some. The sample shows 200,000 to 250,000 clones, around 80% of them seen only once. The material sequenced was PBMCs. These receptors were collected from a young woman in good health and CMV-seropositive.

V and J are TRBV5-6 and TRBJ2-1; 7 bases fit TRBD2. Germline V CDR1 and CDR2: SGHDT, YYEEEE. Trimming at V came to 4 bases and at J to 6 bases, leaving 19 bases not matched to a gene. The CDR3 contains 18 residues. The CDR3 bases are TGTGCCAGCAGCAAGAGGGGCGGGAGTCACCCCCCGGCCAATGAGCAGTTCTTC. Amino acid sequence: CASSKRGGSHPPANEQFF.

The CDR3 nucleotides read TGTGCCAGCAGTTCTAGCGGCCTGTCCTACGAGCAGTACTTC. Its translation: CASSSSGLSYEQYF. The rearrangement joins TRBV6-5 to TRBJ2-7; 7 bases match TRBD2. J was trimmed by 1 base and V by 4 bases; bases with no gene match: 4. Germline lookup yields CDR1 MNHEY and CDR2 SVGAGI. There are 14 residues in the CDR3.

V and J are TRBV29-1 and TRBJ1-2; no clear D. Germline lookup yields CDR1 SQVTM and CDR2 ANQGSEA. The CDR3 consists of 13 residues. The germline V and J ends were trimmed by 1 base and 5 bases, with 11 bases remaining between them. CDR3 in DNA: TGCAGCGTTGAAGGTGGCACCTTTTATGGCTACACCTTC. Its protein product is CSVEGGTFYGYTF.

The chain links TRBV5-1 to TRBJ2-7; 14 bases match TRBD2. Germline CDR1 reads SGHRS; CDR2 reads YFSETQ. J gave up 2 bases and V 4 bases, and 8 bases lay outside the gene matches. CDR3 size: 17 residues. The CDR3 DNA follows: TGCGCCAGCAGCCCCAAACCGGGACTAGCGGGGGCCTACGAGCAGTACTTC. Encoded protein: CASSPKPGLAGAYEQYF.

The V and J genes are TRBV4-2 and TRBJ2-7; 14 bases are shared with TRBD2. The CDR3 loop spans 15 amino acids. CDR1 is LGHNA and CDR2 is YNFKEQ in the germline V gene. The V gene end was trimmed by 5 bases and the J gene end by 6 bases; junction bases not matched to a gene: 6. DNA of the CDR3: TGTGCCAGCAGCGACGGACTAGCGGGAGGACTCGAGCAGTACTTC. This encodes CASSDGLAGGLEQYF.